This section outlines one T cell receptor (beta chain) sequence together with its context. The RNA input was roughly 0.45 to 1 ug, and it was reverse transcribed with random hexamers. TCRdb reprocessed the immunoSEQ multiplex PCR reads with MiXCR, giving one entry per CDR3 protein. The table shows more than 75,000 distinct CDR3 sequences, with about 93% occurring only once. CDR3 length: 8 amino acids. V was cut by 7 bases and J by 10 bases, with 4 bases left in between. CDR1 and CDR2 (germline): SEHNR, FQNEAQ (reference sequence). This specimen comes from a study of CD8 T cells in Susac syndrome. This sequence was found in a human donor in good health. Material: CD8+ T cells from PBMCs. The chain couples TRBV7-9 to TRBJ1-2, with D unresolved. CDR3 protein: CASTPYTF. The CDR3 DNA is TGTGCCAGCACCCCCTACACCTTC.